The subject of this entry is one T cell receptor beta chain. Here immunoSEQ multiplex PCR was the method, and the copy in TCRdb shows in-frame clones only, minus some. The repertoire holds 15,000 to 18,000 clones, 82% seen once, with roughly 22% in the top ten. The data originate from a study of blood T cell repertoires in COVID-19. For the study at large: Researchers got acute and convalescent COVID-19 samples from the United States, Italy and Spain.

J lost 1 base, V lost 6 bases, and 11 bases had no gene match. Germline V lookup: CDR1 SQVTM, CDR2 ANQGSEA. The CDR3 covers 17 residues. The clonotype comes from a man older than 75 with active or convalescent COVID-19. The sample consisted of peripheral blood. The rearrangement uses TRBV29-1 and TRBJ2-2; 10 bases agree with TRBD2. CDR3 bases: TGCAGCGTCGAGGGGGTAGCGGGGGGAAAGAACACCGGGGAGCTGTTTTTT. Its translation is CSVEGVAGGKNTGELFF.